The 13 T cell receptor beta chains listed next were all sequenced from one sample in a study of cytomegalovirus exposure and HLA in healthy donors. 13 Jbeta primers and 60 Vbeta primers were used for the PCR. Repertoires were generated with immunoSEQ multiplex PCR, while TCRdb's copy carries only in-frame clones and drops some. The sample records about 110,000 clones, just over 70% being singletons. Sequencing used PBMCs. These receptors all stem from a boy younger than 18 in good health and CMV-seronegative.

The chain combines TRBV7-6 with TRBJ2-3; 12 positions match TRBD2. The junction had 7 bases not matched to a gene; V was cut back by 5 bases and J by 4 bases. There are 16 residues in the CDR3. Germline loops: CDR1 SGHVS, CDR2 FNYEAQ. In DNA, the CDR3 is TGTGCCAGCAGCCCGACTAGCGGGAGACGTCCAGATACGCAGTATTTT. Its translation is CASSPTSGRRPDTQYF.

This clone was counted a single time. CDR3 sequence (DNA): TGTGCCAGCAGCTTGGCGGCAGGGGGAACAACTAATGAAAAACTGTTTTTT. It yields the protein CASSLAAGGTTNEKLFF. The chain recombines TRBV5-6 with TRBJ1-4; 7 bases are a match to TRBD1. V trimming: 0 bases; J trimming: 0 bases; junction bases outside the gene matches: 5. CDR1 is SGHDT, CDR2 YYEEEE, per germline. The CDR3 extends over 17 amino acids.

J is TRBJ1-6 and V is TRBV2; D is undetermined. V was trimmed by 7 bases and J by 7 bases, leaving 8 bases between them. The CDR3 has 12 residues. The germline V gene encodes CDR1 SNHLY and CDR2 FYNNEI. The CDR3 sequence is CASNGANSPLHF. The CDR3, as DNA: TGTGCCAGCAACGGAGCGAATTCACCCCTCCACTTT.

Concerning this clone itself: At one boundary the junction diverges from the germline segment, which might be a read error. The gene calls are TRBV4-3 and TRBJ1-5; 7 bases align to TRBD1. Germline V gene data show CDR1 as LGHNA and CDR2 as YSLEER. The CDR3 runs to 15 residues. The CDR3 here is CASIQGTASNQPQHF. CDR3 sequence (DNA): TGCGCCAGCATCCAAGGGACAGCCAGCAATCAGCCCCAGCATTTT.

The chain uses TRBV7-2 and TRBJ1-1, with D perhaps TRBD1 (5 bases). The CDR3 runs to 12 residues. Germline V gene data show CDR1 as SGHTA and CDR2 as FQGNSA. V lost 5 bases and J 11 bases, leaving 15 bases between the germline ends. DNA for the CDR3: TGTGCCAGCAGCCGGGCGGCGGGGCTGGCTTTCTTT. Translating gives CASSRAAGLAFF.

Only a few counts were recorded for this clone. This chain joins TRBV5-6 and TRBJ2-6, with D tentatively TRBD2 (6 bases). The CDR3 is 16 amino acids. Trimming removed 0 bases at V and 4 bases at J, with 11 bases between. Per germline, CDR1 SGHDT and CDR2 YYEEEE. The chain's CDR3 is CASSLVVGGGANVLTF. CDR3 in DNA: TGTGCCAGCAGCTTGGTTGTGGGGGGAGGGGCCAACGTCCTGACTTTC.

V and J are TRBV5-6 and TRBJ2-3; TRBD1 matches 9 bases. The V segment lost 3 bases and the J segment 6 bases; nucleotides outside the gene matches: 5. Germline V gene data show CDR1 as SGHDT and CDR2 as YYEEEE. The CDR3 runs 14 residues. The CDR3 DNA is TGTGCCAGCAGCTCCGGGACAGGGAAGGATACGCAGTATTTT. Translation: CASSSGTGKDTQYF.

This clone was recorded once. The chain has TRBV7-9 and TRBJ1-4; D is uncertain. The CDR3 consists of 13 residues. Germline CDR1 reads SEHNR; CDR2 reads FQNEAQ (reference sequence). V gave up 7 bases and J gave up 8 bases, with 14 bases separating them. The CDR3 protein is CASNSQSWEKLFF. In DNA form, the CDR3 reads TGTGCCAGCAACTCCCAATCATGGGAAAAACTGTTTTTT.

In DNA, the CDR3 is TGTGCCAGCAGTGCCCGGGCCCTAGCCGAAAAACTGTTTTTT. It specifies CASSARALAEKLFF. The chain employs TRBV2 and TRBJ1-4; D unresolved. Germline loops: CDR1 SNHLY, CDR2 FYNNEI. V was clipped by 4 bases and J by 8 bases, with 14 bases between them. CDR3 length: 14 amino acids.

The table lists this clone with a few counts. This sequence joins TRBV5-1 and TRBJ1-6; 7 positions agree with TRBD1. The germline V gene encodes CDR1 SGHRS and CDR2 YFSETQ. CDR3 size: 15 residues. V shed 2 bases and J 7 bases; nucleotides not matched to a gene: 6. The CDR3 protein is CASSLSGQDNSPLHF. As DNA, the CDR3 is TGCGCCAGCAGCTTAAGCGGACAGGACAATTCACCCCTCCACTTT.

The gene calls are TRBV6-1 and TRBJ2-1, with TRBD1 identical over 7 bases. Germline V gene sequence: CDR1 MNHNS, CDR2 SASEGT. The CDR3 is made up of 15 amino acids. J was trimmed by 4 bases and V by 1 base; bases with no gene match: 4. CDR3 loop: CASSEDGTVYNEQFF. CDR3 DNA: TGTGCCAGCAGTGAAGATGGGACAGTTTACAATGAGCAGTTCTTC.

The chain has TRBV19 and TRBJ2-1; 7 bases agree with TRBD2. V shed 4 bases and J 3 bases; nucleotides not matched to a gene: 6. Per the germline V gene, CDR1 is LNHDA and CDR2 is SQIVND (reference sequence). The CDR3 runs 15 residues. CDR3 region: CASSTIAGIYNEQFF. The CDR3 nucleotides read TGTGCCAGTAGTACCATAGCGGGCATCTACAATGAGCAGTTCTTC. The whole variable domain, filled in from reference TRBV19 and TRBJ2-1, reads DGGITQSPKYLFRKEGQNVTLSCEQNLNHDAMYWYRQDPGQGLRLIYYSQIVNDFQKGDIAEGYSVSREKKESFPLTVTSAQKNPTAFYLCASSTIAGIYNEQFFGPGTRLTVL.

V usage is TRBV2 and J usage is TRBJ1-1; 7 nucleotides match TRBD1. The germline CDR1 and CDR2 sequences are SNHLY and FYNNEI. The CDR3 has 14 amino acids. Trimming took 5 bases from V and 5 from J; bases not matched to a gene: 8. The CDR3 loop is CASSFTGAGTEAFF. The DNA of the CDR3 is TGTGCCAGCAGTTTTACAGGGGCGGGGACTGAAGCTTTCTTT.